These T cell receptor beta chains were read from a single sample in a study of T cell changes during pregnancy in multiple sclerosis. The table came from immunoSEQ multiplex PCR; TCRdb's copy has only in-frame clones and leaves some out. The sample yields tens of thousands of clones, about nine tenths seen once. The material was CD4+ T cells from peripheral blood mononuclear cells, obtained after pregnancy. Source of these receptors: a female donor in good health, enrolled as a control in a pregnancy study. The CDR3 runs from the conserved cysteine through the conserved F or W. Fields, in order: CDR3 length, D gene, J gene, V gene, clone size, CDR3 protein, CDR3 DNA. A D gene is named only where the DNA matches it firmly. Some rows have no size entry. The others give once, few or many, or a class for an expanded clone.

14,-,TRBJ1-2,TRBV6-6,-,CASSPGQPIYGYTF,TGTGCCAGCAGTCCAGGACAGCCCATCTATGGCTACACCTTC
15,TRBD1,TRBJ1-1,TRBV27,-,CASTSPGQGLTEAFF,TGTGCCAGCACATCACCGGGACAGGGATTAACTGAAGCTTTCTTT
16,-,TRBJ2-5,TRBV21-1,-,CASSKAQFVAEETQYF,TGTGCCAGCAGCAAAGCGCAGTTCGTGGCAGAAGAGACCCAGTACTTC
14,-,TRBJ1-1,TRBV6-5,-,CATSRGRSGTEAFF,TGTGCCACCTCGCGGGGGCGATCGGGTACCGAAGCTTTCTTT
15,TRBD1,TRBJ1-6,TRBV6-5,-,CASSSTGTGNSPLHF,TGTGCCAGCAGTTCCACCGGGACAGGGAATTCACCCCTCCACTTT
16,TRBD2,TRBJ2-2,TRBV18,-,CASSPGGRALTGELFF,TGTGCCAGCTCACCCGGCGGGAGGGCCCTCACCGGGGAGCTGTTTTTT
18,TRBD2,TRBJ2-7,TRBV7-2,once,CASSRGLAGPPRLGEQYF,TGTGCCAGCAGCCGGGGACTAGCGGGACCCCCCCGCCTTGGCGAGCAGTACTTC
13,-,TRBJ1-1,TRBV10-2,once,CATIAGLNTEAFF,TGCGCCACAATCGCAGGGCTGAACACTGAAGCTTTCTTT
15,TRBD1,TRBJ2-7,TRBV27,once,CASSFRIDRGYEQYF,TGTGCCAGCAGTTTCCGTATTGACAGGGGTTACGAGCAGTACTTC
17,-,TRBJ2-3,TRBV21-1,-,CASSKAHSGPTADTQYF,TGTGCCAGCAGCAAAGCCCATAGCGGCCCGACGGCAGATACGCAGTATTTT
12,TRBD1,TRBJ1-1,TRBV7-2,-,CASRQDRGEAFF,TGTGCCAGCAGGCAGGACAGGGGTGAAGCTTTCTTT
14,-,TRBJ2-3,TRBV12-5,-,CASGPGLSTDTQYF,TGTGCTAGTGGCCCGGGACTGAGCACAGATACGCAGTATTTT
12,-,TRBJ1-2,TRBV2,-,CASGQEGLGYTF,TGTGCCAGCGGGCAAGAGGGACTCGGCTACACCTTC
15,TRBD2,TRBJ2-1,TRBV19,once,CASSRGLAGDNEQFF,TGTGCCAGTAGTAGGGGGCTAGCGGGAGACAATGAGCAGTTCTTC
10,TRBD1,TRBJ1-2,TRBV29-1,once,CSVDRGGYTF,TGCAGCGTGGACAGGGGAGGCTACACCTTC
15,-,TRBJ2-1,TRBV6-1,-,CASSDQSVMVAEQFF,TGTGCCAGCAGTGATCAATCAGTTATGGTTGCTGAGCAGTTCTTC
17,-,TRBJ2-5,TRBV18,-,CASSPRELGRGQETQYF,TGTGCCAGCTCACCACGAGAGTTGGGAAGGGGCCAAGAGACCCAGTACTTC
14,-,TRBJ2-3,TRBV7-9,-,CASSSEGRGDTQYF,TGTGCCAGCAGCTCGGAAGGACGGGGGGATACGCAGTATTTT
15,-,TRBJ1-5,TRBV6-5,-,CASSYLRGGNQPQHF,TGTGCCAGCAGTTACTTACGAGGGGGAAATCAGCCCCAGCATTTT
14,TRBD1,TRBJ1-5,TRBV19,-,CASSTGQGNQPQHF,TGTGCCAGTAGTACGGGACAGGGCAATCAGCCCCAGCATTTT
14,TRBD1,TRBJ1-5,TRBV19,-,CASSKADRGRPQHF,TGTGCCAGTAGTAAGGCGGACAGGGGCCGCCCCCAGCATTTT
12,-,TRBJ2-7,TRBV2,-,CASSGDTYEQYF,TGTGCCAGCAGTGGGGACACCTACGAGCAGTACTTC
15,TRBD2,TRBJ2-2,TRBV10-2,-,CAAGLAGENTGELFF,TGCGCCGCGGGGCTAGCGGGGGAAAACACCGGGGAGCTGTTTTTT
14,TRBD1,TRBJ1-4,TRBV5-5,-,CASSPGTGRGKLFF,TGTGCCAGCAGCCCCGGGACAGGGAGGGGAAAACTGTTTTTT
15,-,TRBJ1-5,TRBV7-8,-,CASSRDTNSNQPQHF,TGTGCCAGCAGCCGGGACACAAATAGCAATCAGCCCCAGCATTTT
17,-,TRBJ2-3,TRBV19,-,CASSIRKAANSTDTQYF,TGTGCCAGTAGTATTAGAAAAGCGGCGAATAGCACAGATACGCAGTATTTT
14,-,TRBJ2-2,TRBV30,-,CAWSVYRNTGELFF,TGTGCCTGGAGTGTATATAGGAACACCGGGGAGCTGTTTTTT
13,TRBD1,TRBJ2-1,TRBV2,once,CASSATGYNEQFF,TGTGCCAGCAGTGCGACAGGGTACAATGAGCAGTTCTTC
15,TRBD1,TRBJ1-4,TRBV6-5,-,CASSPTGAINEKLFF,TGTGCCAGCAGTCCTACAGGGGCGATCAATGAAAAACTGTTTTTT
15,TRBD2,TRBJ2-3,TRBV5-1,-,CASRSSGGSTDTQYF,TGCGCCAGCAGGTCTAGCGGAGGTTCCACAGATACGCAGTATTTT
16,TRBD1,TRBJ1-1,TRBV27,-,CASSLGGQGRGTEAFF,TGTGCCAGCAGTTTAGGCGGACAGGGCAGGGGGACTGAAGCTTTCTTT
14,-,TRBJ1-4,TRBV30,-,CAWSVLTGNEKLFF,TGTGCCTGGAGTGTACTGACGGGGAATGAAAAACTGTTTTTT
13,-,TRBJ1-2,TRBV19,-,CASSISTVYGYTF,TGTGCCAGTAGTATAAGTACAGTCTATGGCTACACCTTC
16,TRBD1,TRBJ1-4,TRBV19,-,CASSMDRGGWYEKLFF,TGTGCCAGTAGTATGGACAGGGGAGGTTGGTATGAAAAACTGTTTTTT
14,TRBD1,TRBJ1-2,TRBV19,once,CASKNPGTGGGYTF,TGTGCCAGTAAAAATCCCGGGACAGGGGGCGGCTACACCTTC
14,TRBD1,TRBJ1-5,TRBV27,-,CASSAQGGNQPQHF,TGTGCCAGCAGTGCCCAGGGGGGCAATCAGCCCCAGCATTTT
14,TRBD1,TRBJ2-2,TRBV11-2,-,CASSKTGATGELFF,TGTGCCAGCAGCAAGACAGGGGCAACCGGGGAGCTGTTTTTT
14,-,TRBJ1-1,TRBV2,-,CASSGRQMNTEAFF,TGTGCCAGCAGTGGCAGACAGATGAACACTGAAGCTTTCTTT
15,TRBD2,TRBJ2-2,TRBV10-3,-,CAISETSGGTGELFF,TGTGCCATCAGTGAGACTAGCGGAGGTACCGGGGAGCTGTTTTTT
13,-,TRBJ2-2,TRBV10-2,-,CASSAGDTGELFF,TGCGCCAGCAGCGCAGGGGACACCGGGGAGCTGTTTTTT
15,-,TRBJ2-7,TRBV9,-,CASSGGKQGTYEQYF,TGTGCCAGCAGCGGAGGAAAACAGGGAACCTACGAGCAGTACTTC
13,-,TRBJ1-1,TRBV30,-,CAWSATGYPEAFF,TGTGCCTGGAGTGCAACAGGGTACCCTGAAGCTTTCTTT
11,-,TRBJ2-5,TRBV10-3,-,CATAQEETQYF,TGTGCCACCGCACAAGAAGAGACCCAGTACTTC
14,-,TRBJ1-3,TRBV19,-,CASSVGDPGSTIYF,TGTGCCAGTAGTGTAGGGGACCCCGGGAGCACCATATATTTT
15,-,TRBJ1-1,TRBV5-4,-,CASSLPGIVFTEAFF,TGTGCCAGCAGCTTGCCAGGGATCGTTTTCACTGAAGCTTTCTTT
14,-,TRBJ1-1,TRBV7-2,-,CASSLVGGDTEAFF,TGTGCCAGCAGCTTAGTGGGCGGGGACACTGAAGCTTTCTTT
16,TRBD1,TRBJ2-3,TRBV27,-,CASSTLQTGITDTQYF,TGTGCCAGCAGTACCCTCCAGACAGGGATCACAGATACGCAGTATTTT
15,-,TRBJ1-4,TRBV2,-,CASSEGAGTNEKLFF,TGTGCCAGCAGTGAGGGGGCAGGCACTAATGAAAAACTGTTTTTT
13,-,TRBJ1-1,TRBV25-1,-,CASSEAGHAEAFF,TGTGCCAGCAGTGAGGCGGGGCACGCTGAAGCTTTCTTT
14,-,TRBJ1-4,TRBV4-2,-,CASSQDGRNEKLFF,TGTGCCAGCAGCCAAGATGGCCGCAATGAAAAACTGTTTTTT
15,-,TRBJ2-7,TRBV14,-,CASSQDLAGAYEQYF,TGTGCCAGCAGCCAAGATCTGGCAGGCGCCTACGAGCAGTACTTC
15,-,TRBJ1-1,TRBV11-3,-,CASNSAGPMNTEAFF,TGTGCCAGCAACTCCGCGGGGCCCATGAACACTGAAGCTTTCTTT
15,TRBD1,TRBJ2-2,TRBV5-5,-,CASSLGTVLTGELFF,TGTGCCAGCAGCCTAGGGACAGTACTCACCGGGGAGCTGTTTTTT
15,-,TRBJ2-7,TRBV6-1,-,CASRTPLGRGYEQYF,TGTGCCAGCAGGACCCCTTTGGGGCGCGGTTACGAGCAGTACTTC